A single sample gave rise to the 25 T cell receptor beta chains below, sequenced in a study of blood T cell repertoires in COVID-19. The protocol was immunoSEQ multiplex PCR, while the TCRdb copy is restricted to in-frame clones and leaves out a portion. The sample includes fewer than 450,000 clones, about 90% of them seen just once. Sequencing used PBMCs or T cells enriched from blood (not recorded which). All receptors come from a woman in her thirties who had recovered from COVID-19.

This chain links TRBV5-1 with TRBJ1-3, with D possibly matching TRBD1 (5 bases). The CDR3 runs 17 residues. Germline V lookup: CDR1 SGHRS, CDR2 YFSETQ. Trimming removed 0 bases at V and 1 base at J, with 14 bases between. In DNA form, the CDR3 reads TGCGCCAGCAGCTTGGAAGGCAGGGTGTCATCTGGAAACACCATATATTTT. Translating gives CASSLEGRVSSGNTIYF.

This clone was recorded only once. The V and J genes are TRBV4-3 and TRBJ2-1, with a possible D match to TRBD2 (6 bases). The germline V gene has CDR1 LGHNA and CDR2 YSLEER. The CDR3 covers 14 residues. Trimming left V 0 bases short and J 12 bases short, with 15 bases between. The CDR3 DNA sequence: TGCGCCAGCAGCCAAGATGTCGGTTTGCGGGGGCAGTTCTTC. This encodes CASSQDVGLRGQFF.

This chain uses TRBV20-1 with TRBJ2-1; 9 positions match TRBD2. This CDR3 region has 15 residues. Germline values: CDR1 DFQATT, CDR2 SNEGSKA (reference sequence). The junction had 7 bases not matched to a gene; V was cut back by 3 bases and J by 4 bases. The CDR3 loop is CSASPLSGGYNEQFF. CDR3 coding DNA: TGCAGTGCTAGTCCTCTTAGCGGGGGTTACAATGAGCAGTTCTTC.

CDR3 sequence: CASSQDVGSGEQFF. In DNA, the CDR3 is TGTGCCAGCAGCCAAGATGTGGGGAGTGGGGAGCAGTTCTTC. The chain is built from TRBV14 and TRBJ2-1; D is possibly TRBD2 (5 bases). Trimming pared 0 bases from V and 10 bases from J, leaving 13 bases between. The CDR3 is 14 amino acids. Germline V gene sequence: CDR1 SGHDN, CDR2 FVKESK.

This chain links TRBV7-9 with TRBJ1-4; maybe TRBD1 (6 bases). The V end was cut by 3 bases, the J end by 7 bases, with 12 bases between. Germline V gene data show CDR1 as SEHNR and CDR2 as FQNEAQ (reference sequence). The CDR3 has 14 residues. CDR3 amino acids: CASSFGQSGEKLFF. The DNA of the CDR3 is TGTGCCAGCAGCTTCGGACAGTCGGGTGAAAAACTGTTTTTT.

Of note for this clone: Being one base from a much bigger clone, this may be a read error. Other DNA sequences within the sample encode an identical CDR3. The chain links TRBV13 to TRBJ1-2; D call uncertain. CDR1 and CDR2 from the germline V gene are PRHDT and FYEKMQ (reference sequence). Deletions cut 0 bases from V and 2 bases from J, with 4 bases between. This CDR3 has 13 residues. The CDR3 is CASSLGQNYGYTF. CDR3 sequence (DNA): TGTGCCAGCAGCTTAGGACAGAACTATGGCTACACCTTC.

The J gene is TRBJ1-6, the V gene TRBV5-1, with D uncertain. The V gene lost 4 bases and the J gene lost 5 bases, with 10 bases spanning the gap. This CDR3 has 14 amino acids. Germline lookup yields CDR1 SGHRS and CDR2 YFSETQ. The CDR3 here is CASSEQTDNSPLHF. CDR3 DNA sequence: TGCGCCAGCAGCGAACAGACGGATAATTCACCCCTCCACTTT.

This chain joins TRBV19 and TRBJ2-3; D is unclear. Germline-derived CDR1 and CDR2 are LNHDA and SQIVND (reference sequence). The CDR3 totals 14 residues. The V end lost 6 bases, the J end lost 1 base, and 11 bases lay between the germline ends. CDR3 bases: TGTGCCAGTAGCTGGCCAGGTCGCACAGATACGCAGTATTTT. Protein product: CASSWPGRTDTQYF.

The count of this clone is one. The chain joins TRBV6-5 to TRBJ1-2; perhaps TRBD1 as D (5 bases). The germline V and J ends were trimmed by 7 bases and 7 bases, with 13 bases remaining between them. Germline V lookup: CDR1 MNHEY, CDR2 SVGAGI. The CDR3 is 12 amino acids. This CDR3 is CASTQRGIGYTF. CDR3 bases: TGTGCCAGCACGCAACGGGGGATTGGCTACACCTTC.

The V gene is TRBV5-1, the J gene TRBJ2-2; the match to TRBD1 covers 9 bases. Germline V gene data show CDR1 as SGHRS and CDR2 as YFSETQ. The CDR3 loop spans 15 amino acids. The J segment lost 4 bases and the V segment lost 4 bases, leaving 5 bases of the junction unmatched. CDR3 nucleotides: TGCGCCAGCAGCCCGGACAGGGGAAGCACCGGGGAGCTGTTTTTT. Its protein is CASSPDRGSTGELFF.

The chain joins TRBV28 to TRBJ1-3; D is perhaps TRBD1 (5 bases). Germline assignment: CDR1 MDHEN and CDR2 SYDVKM. This CDR3 is built from 15 residues. Trimming stripped 7 bases from V and 3 bases from J, with 16 bases between. CDR3 sequence: CASTPGGISGNTIYF. The CDR3, as DNA: TGTGCCAGCACCCCGGGGGGAATAAGTGGAAACACCATATATTTT.

CDR3 loop: CASSPPYNRSYGYTF. In nucleotides, the CDR3 is TGTGCCAGCTCACCACCTTACAACAGGAGCTATGGCTACACCTTC. This rearrangement joins TRBV18 to TRBJ1-2; tentatively, D is TRBD1 (5 bases). V was clipped by 0 bases and J by 4 bases, with 12 bases between them. Germline assignment: CDR1 KGHSH and CDR2 LQKENI. The CDR3 has 15 residues.

This sequence joins TRBV5-4 and TRBJ2-3, with 8 bases aligning to TRBD1. J lost 1 base, V lost 3 bases, and 4 bases had no gene match. The germline V gene encodes CDR1 SGHNT and CDR2 YYREEE (reference sequence). The CDR3 has 15 amino acids. The CDR3 protein is CASSSYRGGTDTQYF. In nucleotides, the CDR3 is TGTGCCAGCAGCTCGTACAGGGGGGGCACAGATACGCAGTATTTT.

The chain links TRBV4-1 to TRBJ2-4; tentative D call: TRBD1 (6 bases). The germline CDR1 and CDR2 sequences are MGHRA and YSYEKL. Trimming took 0 bases from V and 7 from J, leaving 16 bases between them. CDR3 size: 16 residues. The CDR3 is CASSQDNQGLVNIQYF. The DNA of the CDR3 is TGCGCCAGCAGCCAAGATAATCAGGGGTTAGTCAACATTCAGTACTTC.

This sequence joins TRBV7-8 and TRBJ2-5, with a tentative D call TRBD2 (5 bases). Germline CDR1 and CDR2: SGHVS and FQNEAQ. This CDR3 is built from 16 residues. V was shortened by 2 bases and J by 5 bases, with 18 bases between the two germline ends. This CDR3 is CASSLRVEGSWETQYF. The DNA of the CDR3 is TGTGCCAGCAGCTTAAGAGTCGAGGGTAGTTGGGAGACCCAGTACTTC.

The chain joins TRBV12-3 or TRBV12-4 to TRBJ1-2, with D possibly being TRBD1 (6 bases). The CDR3 extends over 12 amino acids. V was cut by 6 bases and J by 4 bases, with 9 bases left in between. CDR3 in amino acids: CASSGGLYGYTF. As DNA, the CDR3 is TGTGCCAGCAGCGGGGGGCTCTATGGCTACACCTTC.

The chain has TRBV14 and TRBJ1-5, with D hard to call. This CDR3 has 13 residues. CDR1 and CDR2 (germline): SGHDN, FVKESK. V lost 1 base and J lost 7, with 8 bases in between. The CDR3 here is CASSQGAGQPQHF. The CDR3 region has the DNA TGTGCCAGCAGCCAAGGTGCGGGGCAGCCCCAGCATTTT.

Comment on this clone: The junction departs from the called germline gene at one end, perhaps through a read error. The rearrangement joins TRBV4-1 to TRBJ1-1; 8 nucleotides align to TRBD1. The germline V gene has CDR1 MGHRA and CDR2 YSYEKL. The CDR3 spans 14 residues. The CDR3 bases are TGCGCCAGCAGCCAAGATAGCCAGGGGGCGCCCGGTCGATTT. Protein product: CASSQDSQGAPGRF.

The chain combines TRBV2 with TRBJ1-5, with D possibly being TRBD1 (6 bases). The V gene lost 6 bases and the J gene lost 4 bases, with 16 bases spanning the gap. The CDR3 totals 15 residues. In germline, CDR1 is SNHLY, CDR2 FYNNEI. As DNA, the CDR3 is TGTGCCAGCAGCTGGGGCGGACAGCAAAATCAGCCCCAGCATTTT. Translating gives CASSWGGQQNQPQHF.

This chain links TRBV6-5 with TRBJ2-7; the D gene is possibly TRBD2 (6 bases). The germline CDR1 and CDR2 sequences are MNHEY and SVGAGI. The CDR3 length is 14 residues. Deletions cut 5 bases from V and 3 bases from J, with 14 bases between. This chain's CDR3 is CASSPQWGGYEQYF. For the CDR3, the DNA is TGTGCCAGCAGTCCTCAGTGGGGAGGCTACGAGCAGTACTTC.

This chain links TRBV29-1 with TRBJ2-1; possibly TRBD1 for D (5 bases). The CDR3 loop spans 14 amino acids. CDR1 is SQVTM, CDR2 ANQGSEA, per germline. The germline V and J ends were trimmed by 4 bases and 8 bases, with 18 bases remaining between them. The CDR3 sequence is CSVALARASDEQFF. For the CDR3, the DNA is TGCAGCGTTGCGTTAGCCAGGGCGTCGGATGAGCAGTTCTTC.

The V and J genes are TRBV7-2 and TRBJ1-1; D remains ambiguous. There are 14 residues in the CDR3. Trimming left V 1 base short and J 4 bases short, with 10 bases between. Germline values: CDR1 SGHTA, CDR2 FQGNSA. CDR3 sequence reads: CASSLGTAATEAFF. The CDR3 DNA sequence: TGTGCCAGCAGCTTAGGTACGGCGGCCACTGAAGCTTTCTTT. The full variable domain, with the rest looked up from reference TRBV7-2 and TRBJ1-1, is GAGVSQSPSNKVTEKGKDVELRCDPISGHTALYWYRQSLGQGLEFLIYFQGNSAPDKSGLPSDRFSAERTGGSVSTLTIQRTQQEDSAVYLCASSLGTAATEAFFGQGTRLTVV.

The CDR3 DNA follows: TGTGCCAGCAGCTTAGTTGGGACAGACGAAGCTTTCTTT. It encodes CASSLVGTDEAFF. This sequence joins TRBV13 and TRBJ1-1; TRBD1 matches at 7 bases. Germline V gives CDR1 PRHDT, CDR2 FYEKMQ (reference sequence). V lost 1 base and J lost 8; bases outside the gene matches: 4. The CDR3 runs 13 residues.

V is TRBV5-4 and J is TRBJ2-5; TRBD1 aligns across 8 bases. This CDR3 contains 15 residues. The germline gives CDR1 SGHNT, CDR2 YYREEE (reference sequence). V lost 4 bases and J lost 4; bases outside the gene matches: 9. CDR3 DNA sequence: TGTGCCAGCAGCAGCAGCAGGGGGCTAGGAGAGACCCAGTACTTC. Its protein product is CASSSSRGLGETQYF.

The V and J genes are TRBV3-1 (or the pseudogene TRBV3-2) and TRBJ2-5; TRBD1 agrees at 7 bases. Germline loops: CDR1 LGHDT, CDR2 YNNKEL (reference sequence). The junction had 5 bases not matched to a gene; V was cut back by 4 bases and J by 0 bases. This CDR3 region has 15 residues. In nucleotides, the CDR3 is TGTGCCAGCAGCCGCTTGACAGGGAACCAAGAGACCCAGTACTTC. Residues: CASSRLTGNQETQYF.